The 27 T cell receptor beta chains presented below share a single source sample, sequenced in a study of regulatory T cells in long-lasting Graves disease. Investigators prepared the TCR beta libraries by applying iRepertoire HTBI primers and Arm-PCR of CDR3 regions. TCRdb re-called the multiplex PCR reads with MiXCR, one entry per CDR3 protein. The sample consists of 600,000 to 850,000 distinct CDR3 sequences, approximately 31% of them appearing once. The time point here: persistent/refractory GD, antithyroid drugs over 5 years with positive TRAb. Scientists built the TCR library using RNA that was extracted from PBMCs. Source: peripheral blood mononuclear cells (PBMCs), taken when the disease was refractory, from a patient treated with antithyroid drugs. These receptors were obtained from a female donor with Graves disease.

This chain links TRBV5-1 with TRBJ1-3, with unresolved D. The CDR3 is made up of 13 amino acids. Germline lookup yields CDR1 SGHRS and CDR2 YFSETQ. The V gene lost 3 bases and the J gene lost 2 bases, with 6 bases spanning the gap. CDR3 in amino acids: CASSSLPGNTIYF. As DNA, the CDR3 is TGCGCCAGCAGCTCCCTGCCTGGAAACACCATATATTTT.

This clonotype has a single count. CDR3: CASSSRQGLRHNEQFF. The CDR3 DNA is TGTGCCAGCAGTTCCAGACAGGGTCTTAGGCACAATGAGCAGTTCTTC. The chain has TRBV6-9 and TRBJ2-1, with 7 positions matching TRBD1. The CDR3 totals 16 residues. Germline assignment: CDR1 MNHGY and CDR2 SVAAGI. V lost 4 bases and J lost 5; bases outside the gene matches: 11.

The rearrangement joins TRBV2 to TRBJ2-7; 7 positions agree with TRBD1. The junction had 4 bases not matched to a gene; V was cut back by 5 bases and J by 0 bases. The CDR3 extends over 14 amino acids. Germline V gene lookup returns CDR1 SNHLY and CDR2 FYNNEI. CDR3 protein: CASSPKGASYEQYF. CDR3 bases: TGTGCCAGCAGTCCTAAGGGGGCCTCCTACGAGCAGTACTTC.

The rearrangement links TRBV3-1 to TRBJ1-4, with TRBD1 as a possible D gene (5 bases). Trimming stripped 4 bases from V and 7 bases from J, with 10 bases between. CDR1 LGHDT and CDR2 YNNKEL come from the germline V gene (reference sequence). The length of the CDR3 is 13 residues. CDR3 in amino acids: CASSLRDPEKLFF. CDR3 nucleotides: TGTGCCAGCAGCCTTCGGGACCCTGAAAAACTGTTTTTT.

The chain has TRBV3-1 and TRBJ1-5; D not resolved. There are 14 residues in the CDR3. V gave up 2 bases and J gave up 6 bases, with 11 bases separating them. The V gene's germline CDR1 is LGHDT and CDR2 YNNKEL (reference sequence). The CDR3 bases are TGTGCCAGCAGCCAATCAGTGACGGGTCAGCCCCAGCATTTT. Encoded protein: CASSQSVTGQPQHF.

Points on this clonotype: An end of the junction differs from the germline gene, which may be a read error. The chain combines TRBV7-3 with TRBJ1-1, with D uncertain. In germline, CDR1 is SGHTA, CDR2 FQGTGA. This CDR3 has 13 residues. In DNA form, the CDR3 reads TGTGCCAACAGCTTCAGAGCGAACACTGAAGCTTTCTTT. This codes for CANSFRANTEAFF.

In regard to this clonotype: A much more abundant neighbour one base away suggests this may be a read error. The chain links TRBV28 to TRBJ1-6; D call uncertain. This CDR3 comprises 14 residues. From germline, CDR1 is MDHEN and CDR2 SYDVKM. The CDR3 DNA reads TGTGCCAGCGCCCCGTGGGGTACAGACTCACCCCTCCGCTTT. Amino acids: CASAPWGTDSPLRF.

CDR3 protein: CASSPGRGALRETQYF. The CDR3, as DNA: TGTGCCAGCAGCCCGGGCCGAGGGGCCTTGCGGGAGACCCAGTACTTC. The rearrangement joins TRBV5-6 to TRBJ2-5; D may correspond to TRBD1 or TRBD2 (5 bases each). Germline lookup yields CDR1 SGHDT and CDR2 YYEEEE. V lost 4 bases and J 5 bases, leaving 21 bases between the germline ends. The CDR3 runs to 16 residues. Drawing the rest from reference TRBV5-6 and TRBJ2-5, the complete variable domain is DAGVTQSPTHLIKTRGQQVTLRCSPKSGHDTVSWYQQALGQGPQFIFQYYEEEERQRGNFPDRFSGHQFPNYSSELNVNALLLGDSALYLCASSPGRGALRETQYFGPGTRLLVL.

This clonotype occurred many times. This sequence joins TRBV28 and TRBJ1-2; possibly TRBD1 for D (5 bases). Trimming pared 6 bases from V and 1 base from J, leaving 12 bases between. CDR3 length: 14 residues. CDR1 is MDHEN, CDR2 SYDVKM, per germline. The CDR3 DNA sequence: TGTGCCAGCAGCTTGGGGGGGAATAACTATGGCTACACCTTC. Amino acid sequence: CASSLGGNNYGYTF.

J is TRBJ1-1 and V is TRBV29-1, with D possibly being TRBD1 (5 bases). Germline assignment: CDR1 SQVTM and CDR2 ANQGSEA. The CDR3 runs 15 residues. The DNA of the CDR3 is TGCAGTGGTGTGGGAAGACGGAGGGGGAACACTGAAGCTTTCTTT. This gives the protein CSGVGRRRGNTEAFF.

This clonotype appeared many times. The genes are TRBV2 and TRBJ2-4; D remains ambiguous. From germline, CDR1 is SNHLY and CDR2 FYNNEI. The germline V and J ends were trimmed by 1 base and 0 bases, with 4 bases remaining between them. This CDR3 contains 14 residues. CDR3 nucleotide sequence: TGTGCCAGCAGTGAAGAGGTAGCCAAAAACATTCAGTACTTC. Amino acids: CASSEEVAKNIQYF.

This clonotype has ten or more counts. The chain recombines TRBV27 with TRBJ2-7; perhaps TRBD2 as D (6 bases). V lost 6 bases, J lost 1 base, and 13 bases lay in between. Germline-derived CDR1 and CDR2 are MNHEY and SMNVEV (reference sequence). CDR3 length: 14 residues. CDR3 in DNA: TGTGCCAGCAGCTCACGACTAGGTTCCTACGAGCAGTACTTC. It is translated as CASSSRLGSYEQYF.

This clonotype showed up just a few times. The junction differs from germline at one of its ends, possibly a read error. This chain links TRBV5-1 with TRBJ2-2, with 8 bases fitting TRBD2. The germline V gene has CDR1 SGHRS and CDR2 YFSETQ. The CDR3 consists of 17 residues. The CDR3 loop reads CASSFLGGGGNAGELFF. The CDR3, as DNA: TGCGCCAGCAGCTTCCTCGGAGGCGGGGGGAACGCCGGGGAGCTGTTTTTT.

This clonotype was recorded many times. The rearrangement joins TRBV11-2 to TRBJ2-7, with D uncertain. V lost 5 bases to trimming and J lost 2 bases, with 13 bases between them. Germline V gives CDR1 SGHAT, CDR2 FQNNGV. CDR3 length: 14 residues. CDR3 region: CASSQTAGAYEQYF. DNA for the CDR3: TGTGCCAGCAGCCAAACCGCAGGTGCCTACGAGCAGTACTTC.

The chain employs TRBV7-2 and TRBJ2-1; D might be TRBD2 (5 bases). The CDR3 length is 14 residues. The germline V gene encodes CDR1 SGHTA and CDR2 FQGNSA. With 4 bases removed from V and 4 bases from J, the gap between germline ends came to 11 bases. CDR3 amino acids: CASSSPPGYNEQFF. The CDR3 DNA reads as TGTGCCAGCAGCTCCCCCCCGGGATACAATGAGCAGTTCTTC. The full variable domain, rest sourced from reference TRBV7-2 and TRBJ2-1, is GAGVSQSPSNKVTEKGKDVELRCDPISGHTALYWYRQSLGQGLEFLIYFQGNSAPDKSGLPSDRFSAERTGGSVSTLTIQRTQQEDSAVYLCASSSPPGYNEQFFGPGTRLTVL.

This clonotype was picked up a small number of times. The CDR3 DNA follows: TGCAGCGTTGCCAGGAGCAATCAGCCCCAGCATTTT. Protein: CSVARSNQPQHF. The V gene is TRBV29-1, the J gene TRBJ1-5; no clear D gene. The CDR3 is made up of 12 amino acids. Germline values: CDR1 SQVTM, CDR2 ANQGSEA. V lost 4 bases and J lost 1, with 5 bases in between.

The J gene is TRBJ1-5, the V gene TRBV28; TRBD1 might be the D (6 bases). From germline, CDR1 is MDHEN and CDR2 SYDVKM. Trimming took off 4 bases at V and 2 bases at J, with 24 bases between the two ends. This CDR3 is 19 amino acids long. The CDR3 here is CASSSAGVVGGLGNQPQHF. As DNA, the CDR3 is TGTGCCAGCAGTTCCGCGGGGGTTGTAGGGGGATTGGGCAATCAGCCCCAGCATTTT. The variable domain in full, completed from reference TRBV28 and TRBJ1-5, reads DVKVTQSSRYLVKRTGEKVFLECVQDMDHENMFWYRQDPGLGLRLIYFSYDVKMKEKGDIPEGYSVSREKKERFSLILESASTNQTSMYLCASSSAGVVGGLGNQPQHFGDGTRLSIL.

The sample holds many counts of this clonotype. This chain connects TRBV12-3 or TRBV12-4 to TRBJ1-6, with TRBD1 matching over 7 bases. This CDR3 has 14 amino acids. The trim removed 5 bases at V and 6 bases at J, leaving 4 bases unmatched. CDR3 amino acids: CASSPRQGNSPLHF. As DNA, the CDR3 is TGTGCCAGCAGTCCGAGACAGGGTAATTCACCCCTCCACTTT.

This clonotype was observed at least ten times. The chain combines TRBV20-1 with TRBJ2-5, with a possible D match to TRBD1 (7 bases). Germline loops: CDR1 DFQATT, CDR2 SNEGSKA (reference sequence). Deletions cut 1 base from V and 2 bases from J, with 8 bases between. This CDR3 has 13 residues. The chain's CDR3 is CSARAGGQETQYF. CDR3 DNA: TGCAGTGCTAGAGCAGGGGGGCAAGAGACCCAGTACTTC.

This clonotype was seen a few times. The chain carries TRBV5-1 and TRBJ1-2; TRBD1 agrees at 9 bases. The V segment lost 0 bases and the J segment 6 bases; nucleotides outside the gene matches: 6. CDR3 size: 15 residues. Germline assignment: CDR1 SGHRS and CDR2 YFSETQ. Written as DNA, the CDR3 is TGCGCCAGCAGCTTGGCCTCGGGACAGGGAGATGGCTACACCTTC. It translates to CASSLASGQGDGYTF.

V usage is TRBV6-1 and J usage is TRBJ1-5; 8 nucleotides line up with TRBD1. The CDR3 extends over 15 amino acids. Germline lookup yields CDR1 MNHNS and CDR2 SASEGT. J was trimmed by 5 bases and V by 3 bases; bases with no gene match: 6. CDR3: CASSDRQGPDQPQHF. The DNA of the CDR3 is TGTGCCAGCAGTGACAGACAGGGGCCCGATCAGCCCCAGCATTTT.

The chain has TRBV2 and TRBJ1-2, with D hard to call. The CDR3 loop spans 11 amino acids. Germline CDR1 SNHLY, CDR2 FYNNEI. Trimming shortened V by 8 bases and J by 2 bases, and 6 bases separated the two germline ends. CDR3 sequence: CASGSNYGYTF. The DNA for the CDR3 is TGTGCCAGCGGTTCCAACTATGGCTACACCTTC.

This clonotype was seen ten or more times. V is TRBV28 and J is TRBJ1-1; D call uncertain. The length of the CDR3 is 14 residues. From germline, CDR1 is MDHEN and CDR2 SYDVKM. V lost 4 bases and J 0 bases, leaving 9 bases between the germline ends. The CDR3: CASSSYALNTEAFF. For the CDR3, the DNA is TGTGCCAGCAGTTCATACGCACTGAACACTGAAGCTTTCTTT.

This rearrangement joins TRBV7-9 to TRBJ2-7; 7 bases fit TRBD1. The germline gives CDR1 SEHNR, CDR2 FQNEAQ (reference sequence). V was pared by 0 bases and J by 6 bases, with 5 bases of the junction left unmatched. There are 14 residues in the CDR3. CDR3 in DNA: TGTGCCAGCAGCTTAGCGACAGGGTTTTCCGAGCAGTACTTC. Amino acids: CASSLATGFSEQYF.

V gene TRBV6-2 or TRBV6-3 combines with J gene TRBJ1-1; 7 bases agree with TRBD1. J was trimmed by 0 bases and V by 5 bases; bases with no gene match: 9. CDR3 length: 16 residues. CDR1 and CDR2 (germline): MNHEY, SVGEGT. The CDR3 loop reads CASSARDSRMNTEAFF. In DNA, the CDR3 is TGTGCCAGCAGTGCCAGGGACAGCCGAATGAACACTGAAGCTTTCTTT.

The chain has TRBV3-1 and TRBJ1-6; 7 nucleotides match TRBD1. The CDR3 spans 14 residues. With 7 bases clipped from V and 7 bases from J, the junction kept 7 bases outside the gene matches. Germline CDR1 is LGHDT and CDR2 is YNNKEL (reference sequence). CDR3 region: CASKDRDRNSPLHF. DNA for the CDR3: TGTGCCAGCAAGGACCGGGACAGAAATTCACCCCTCCACTTT.

DNA of the CDR3: TGCAGTGCTAGAAGTGAGATGTATCAGCCCCAGCATTTT. Its translation is CSARSEMYQPQHF. The chain uses TRBV20-1 and TRBJ1-5; unclear D gene. The CDR3 spans 13 residues. Trimming cost V 2 bases and J 5 bases, with 10 bases left between them. Germline V gene lookup returns CDR1 DFQATT and CDR2 SNEGSKA (reference sequence).